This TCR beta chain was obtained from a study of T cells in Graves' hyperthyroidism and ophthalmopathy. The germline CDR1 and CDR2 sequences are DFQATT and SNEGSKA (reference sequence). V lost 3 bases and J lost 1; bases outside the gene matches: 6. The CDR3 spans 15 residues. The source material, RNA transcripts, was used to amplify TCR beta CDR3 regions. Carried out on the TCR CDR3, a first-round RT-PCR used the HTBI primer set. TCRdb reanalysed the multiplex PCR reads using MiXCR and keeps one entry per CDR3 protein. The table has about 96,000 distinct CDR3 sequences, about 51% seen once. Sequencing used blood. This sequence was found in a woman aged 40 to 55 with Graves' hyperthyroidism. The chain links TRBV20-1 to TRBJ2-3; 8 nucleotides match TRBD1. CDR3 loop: CSASGQGAGTDTQYF. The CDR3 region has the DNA TGCAGTGCTAGTGGGCAGGGGGCCGGCACAGATACGCAGTATTTT.